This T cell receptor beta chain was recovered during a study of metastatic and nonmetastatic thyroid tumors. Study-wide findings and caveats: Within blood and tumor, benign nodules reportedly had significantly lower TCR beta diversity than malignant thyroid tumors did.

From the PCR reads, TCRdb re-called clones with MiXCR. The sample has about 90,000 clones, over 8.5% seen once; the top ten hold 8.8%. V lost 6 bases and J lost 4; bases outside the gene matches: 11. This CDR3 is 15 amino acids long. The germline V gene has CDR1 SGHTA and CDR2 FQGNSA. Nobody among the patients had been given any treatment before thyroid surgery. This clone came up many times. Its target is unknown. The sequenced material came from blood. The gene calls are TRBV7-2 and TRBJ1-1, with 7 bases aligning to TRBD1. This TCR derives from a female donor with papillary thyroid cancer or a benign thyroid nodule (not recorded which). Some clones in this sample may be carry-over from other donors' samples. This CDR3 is CASREFTGERTEAFF. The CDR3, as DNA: TGTGCCAGCAGGGAATTTACAGGGGAGCGCACTGAAGCTTTCTTT.